This T cell receptor (beta chain) was identified during a study of T cells in Graves' hyperthyroidism and ophthalmopathy. On the study more broadly: Pretreatment peripheral blood was obtained at initial diagnosis.

An approximately 10 ml volume of fresh peripheral blood provided the PBMCs. The study's findings and limits: By a 13 V-J model, ophthalmopathy was set apart from stable hyperthyroidism.

As regards this clonotype: Its antigen remains unidentified. A read error may be the cause here, since a much bigger clone is one base away.

It was RNA transcripts that yielded the amplified TCR beta CDR3 regions. When the TCR CDR3 underwent first-round RT-PCR, the HTBI primer set was used. Using its own MiXCR run on the multiplex PCR reads, TCRdb lists one record per CDR3 protein. The sample lists fewer than 450,000 distinct CDR3 sequences; approximately 18% were seen once. The sequencing input was blood. The receptor comes from a young woman with Graves' hyperthyroidism that later progressed to Graves' ophthalmopathy.

CDR3 protein: CSASPQGPGKVFF. CDR3 DNA sequence: TGCAGTGCTAGTCCACAGGGTCCAGGAAAAGTGTTTTTT. The rearrangement uses TRBV20-1 and TRBJ1-4, with TRBD1 as a possible D gene (6 bases). Germline V CDR1 and CDR2: DFQATT, SNEGSKA (reference sequence). The CDR3 is made up of 13 amino acids.